This T cell receptor (beta chain) was observed in a study of blood T cell repertoires in COVID-19. Repertoires were generated with immunoSEQ multiplex PCR, while TCRdb's copy carries only in-frame clones and drops some. The data show around 340,000 clones, 88% seen once. The germline CDR1 and CDR2 sequences are LNHNV and YYDKDF (reference sequence). The V end was cut by 0 bases, the J end by 1 base, with 12 bases between. The CDR3 loop spans 16 amino acids. The sequence was collected from a woman aged 25 to 39 who had been exposed to COVID-19. This chain connects TRBV15 to TRBJ1-1, with TRBD1 as a possible D gene (5 bases). The sample comprised PBMCs or T cells enriched from blood (not recorded which). The CDR3 loop is CATSREAAGSNTEAFF. DNA of the CDR3: TGTGCCACCAGCAGAGAGGCGGCAGGGTCGAACACTGAAGCTTTCTTT.